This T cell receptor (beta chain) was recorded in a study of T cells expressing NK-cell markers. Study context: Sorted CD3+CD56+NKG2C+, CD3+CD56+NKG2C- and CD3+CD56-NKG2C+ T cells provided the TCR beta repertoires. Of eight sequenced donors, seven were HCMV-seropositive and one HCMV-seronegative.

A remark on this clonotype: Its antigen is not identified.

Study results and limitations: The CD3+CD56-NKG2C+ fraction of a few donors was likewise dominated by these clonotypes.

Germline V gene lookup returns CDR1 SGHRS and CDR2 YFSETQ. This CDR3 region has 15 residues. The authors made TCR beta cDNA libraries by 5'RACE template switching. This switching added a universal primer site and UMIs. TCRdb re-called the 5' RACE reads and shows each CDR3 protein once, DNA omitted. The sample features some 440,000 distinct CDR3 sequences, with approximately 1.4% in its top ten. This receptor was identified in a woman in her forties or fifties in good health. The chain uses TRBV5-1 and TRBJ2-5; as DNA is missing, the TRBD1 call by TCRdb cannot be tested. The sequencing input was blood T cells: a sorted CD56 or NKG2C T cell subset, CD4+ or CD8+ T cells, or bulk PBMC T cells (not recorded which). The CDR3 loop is CASTVNRVSGETQYF.